This entry lists 13 T cell receptor beta chains sequenced from one sample in a study of blood T cells in healthy people across ages (dated by TCRdb to the mid-2010s). The library was obtained by 5' RACE. Sequencing took place on an Illumina HiSeq 2500. A second PCR of about 7 to 12 cycles was run with a J-beta primer mix and a sample-barcoded 5' primer. TCRdb trimmed the raw reads at Q25, called clones with MiXCR and kept productive beta chains. For every CDR3 protein sequence, its rows merge into one entry that carries the most common genes and DNA. The sample table contains under 2 million distinct CDR3 sequences; only one count was recorded for roughly 32% of them. The ten largest clonotypes hold roughly 10% of the sample. Source material: blood. These receptors came from a woman aged 30 to 39 in good health.

This clonotype was seen repeatedly, ten times or more. The genes are TRBV28 and TRBJ2-7, with D unresolved. This CDR3 has 11 amino acids. Per the germline V gene, CDR1 is MDHEN and CDR2 is SYDVKM. V gave up 3 bases and J gave up 6 bases, with 6 bases separating them. CDR3 coding DNA: TGTGCCAGCAGTTTTGGGCCCGAGCAGTACTTC. This codes for CASSFGPEQYF.

This clonotype was counted between two and nine times. CDR3 in DNA: TGTGCCAGCAGTTACGAACTAGCGAGGGAGCAGTACTTC. It translates to CASSYELAREQYF. J is TRBJ2-7 and V is TRBV6-5; 7 bases fit TRBD2. The CDR3 length is 13 residues. CDR1 is MNHEY and CDR2 is SVGAGI in the germline V gene. V trimming: 2 bases; J trimming: 7 bases; junction bases outside the gene matches: 5.

This clonotype was counted only a few times. CDR3 DNA: TGTGCCAGCAGTTTATCCTGGATGTCAGGGGGCCTGGACACTGAAGCTTTCTTT. This translates into CASSLSWMSGGLDTEAFF. The chain carries TRBV27 and TRBJ1-1; TRBD1 aligns across 8 bases. The ends lost 0 bases at V and 3 bases at J; junction bases unmatched: 12. Germline V lookup: CDR1 MNHEY, CDR2 SMNVEV (reference sequence). CDR3 length: 18 amino acids.

V gene TRBV2 combines with J gene TRBJ2-3; 14 bases fit TRBD2. V lost 2 bases and J lost 4; bases outside the gene matches: 5. CDR1 and CDR2 (germline): SNHLY, FYNNEI. The CDR3 is 17 residues long. The CDR3 is CASSEPGLAGVADTQYF. The CDR3 DNA reads as TGTGCCAGCAGTGAACCGGGACTAGCGGGAGTGGCAGATACGCAGTATTTT.

This clonotype was seen more than once but under ten times. The V call is TRBV28, the J call TRBJ2-7, with TRBD1 identical over 7 bases. The V gene's germline CDR1 is MDHEN and CDR2 SYDVKM. CDR3 length: 13 residues. V lost 6 bases to trimming and J lost 0 bases; unmatched junction nucleotides: 2. The CDR3, as DNA: TGTGCCAGCAGAGACAGGGTCTCCTACGAGCAGTACTTC. It encodes CASRDRVSYEQYF.

The V gene is TRBV20-1, the J gene TRBJ1-4; TRBD1 agrees at 7 bases. Germline CDR1 and CDR2: DFQATT and SNEGSKA (reference sequence). This CDR3 has 15 residues. The V and J ends lost 7 bases and 4 bases, in that order; junction bases with no gene match: 12. Here the CDR3 reads CSVSWTGDSNEKLFF. For the CDR3, the DNA is TGCAGTGTTAGTTGGACCGGGGACAGTAATGAAAAACTGTTTTTT.

In the case of this clonotype: As the CDR3 is not closed by the conserved phenylalanine or tryptophan, this likely results from a read error. The rearrangement links TRBV5-5 to TRBJ2-2; the D is unclear. Germline V gives CDR1 SGHKS, CDR2 YYEKEE (reference sequence). Trimming removed 0 bases from V and 6 bases from J, with 3 bases in between. This CDR3 comprises 12 residues. The DNA for the CDR3 is TGTGCCAGCAGCTTGGCATCCGGGGAGCTGTTTGTT. Protein product: CASSLASGELFV.

The V gene is TRBV28, the J gene TRBJ1-5; no clear D gene. V was clipped by 4 bases and J by 2 bases, with 12 bases between them. The CDR3 runs 15 residues. Germline assignment: CDR1 MDHEN and CDR2 SYDVKM. Written as DNA, the CDR3 is TGTGCCAGCAGTTACCGGCCACGGGGCAATCAGCCCCAGCATTTT. Protein sequence: CASSYRPRGNQPQHF.

The V gene is TRBV13, the J gene TRBJ2-7; D gene uncertain. Germline V gene sequence: CDR1 PRHDT, CDR2 FYEKMQ (reference sequence). This CDR3 spans 14 amino acids. Trimming left V 4 bases short and J 0 bases short, with 10 bases between. The CDR3 is CASSSDANSYEQYF. The CDR3 DNA follows: TGTGCCAGCAGCTCGGACGCAAACTCCTACGAGCAGTACTTC.

This clonotype occurred a few times. The rearrangement joins TRBV20-1 to TRBJ2-7; 14 bases match TRBD2. This CDR3 is built from 19 residues. With 6 bases clipped from V and 0 bases from J, the junction kept 16 bases outside the gene matches. The germline gives CDR1 DFQATT, CDR2 SNEGSKA (reference sequence). The CDR3 sequence: CSALFLTTSGRAPSYEQYF. DNA for the CDR3: TGCAGTGCCCTTTTTTTGACGACTAGCGGGAGGGCCCCCTCCTACGAGCAGTACTTC.

This clonotype was picked up one time. One end of the junction varies from germline; a read error may be responsible. The rearrangement links TRBV6-2 or TRBV6-3 to TRBJ2-5, with a possible D match to TRBD2 (6 bases). Per the germline V gene, CDR1 is MNHEY and CDR2 is SVGEGT. There are 17 residues in the CDR3. The CDR3 loop reads CASSDSVVGASEETQYF. The CDR3, as DNA: TGTGCCAGCAGTGACTCCGTCGTCGGGGCTAGCGAAGAGACCCAGTACTTC.

Here the CDR3 DNA reads TGCAGCGTTTTCAGGTTACAAGAGACCCAGTACTTC. Translated: CSVFRLQETQYF. V and J are TRBV29-1 and TRBJ2-7; D is unclear. The J call is uncertain, as TRBJ2-5 better fits the DNA end. The germline gives CDR1 SQVTM, CDR2 ANQGSEA. The CDR3 covers 12 residues.

The chain combines TRBV7-6 with TRBJ2-5; TRBD2 matches at 14 bases. V lost 3 bases to trimming and J lost 4 bases; unmatched junction nucleotides: 7. The germline CDR1 and CDR2 sequences are SGHVS and FNYEAQ. The CDR3 runs 17 residues. The CDR3 sequence: CASSLRLAGGLRETQYF. CDR3 DNA sequence: TGTGCCAGCAGCTTGAGACTAGCGGGAGGGCTACGAGAGACCCAGTACTTC.